This T cell receptor beta chain is drawn from a study of T cells in localized non-small cell lung cancer. Broader study findings: Higher adjacent-lung clonality was associated with shorter survival.

Method: immunoSEQ multiplex PCR; TCRdb's copy keeps in-frame clones and lacks some. Here the sample spans approximately 11,000 clones, about 85% being singletons. About this clone: As yet, its antigen is unknown.

V lost 4 bases, J lost 6 bases, and 5 bases stayed unmatched. Germline values: CDR1 SEHNR, CDR2 FQNEAQ (reference sequence). The CDR3 loop spans 14 amino acids. The sequence was collected from an older male donor with stage I lung adenocarcinoma. This chain links TRBV7-9 with TRBJ1-2; 10 bases agree with TRBD1. Specimen: peripheral blood, collected before any cancer treatment. CDR3 nucleotide sequence: TGTGCCAGCAGCTCATTGACAGGGGGCAATGGCTACACCTTC. Residues: CASSSLTGGNGYTF.